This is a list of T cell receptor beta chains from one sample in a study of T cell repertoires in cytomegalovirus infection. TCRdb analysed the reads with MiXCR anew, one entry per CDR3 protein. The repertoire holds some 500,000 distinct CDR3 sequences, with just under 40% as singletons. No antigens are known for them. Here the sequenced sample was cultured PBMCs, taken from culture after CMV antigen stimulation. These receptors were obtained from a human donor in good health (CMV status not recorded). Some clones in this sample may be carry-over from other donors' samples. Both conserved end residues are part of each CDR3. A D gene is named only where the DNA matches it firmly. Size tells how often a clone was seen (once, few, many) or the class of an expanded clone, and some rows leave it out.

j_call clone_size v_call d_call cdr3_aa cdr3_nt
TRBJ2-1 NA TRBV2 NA CASSGDNGDEQFF TGTGCCAGCAGTGGGGATAATGGGGATGAGCAGTTCTTC
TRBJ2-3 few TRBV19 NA CATGPGRDTQYF TGTGCCACCGGCCCAGGGAGGGATACGCAGTATTTT
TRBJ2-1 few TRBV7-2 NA CASSPQPGLRPYNEQFF TGTGCCAGCAGCCCCCAACCGGGACTGCGTCCTTACAATGAGCAGTTCTTC
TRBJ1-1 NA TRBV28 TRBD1 CASSLFSGDRAFPAFF TGTGCCAGCAGTTTATTTTCTGGGGACAGAGCATTCCCAGCTTTCTTT
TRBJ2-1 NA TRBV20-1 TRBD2 CSVPTSGKGSEQFF TGCAGTGTCCCGACTAGCGGGAAAGGGTCCGAGCAGTTCTTC
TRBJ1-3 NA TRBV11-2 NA CASSPMLSGNTIYF TGTGCCAGCAGCCCCATGCTCTCTGGAAACACCATATATTTT
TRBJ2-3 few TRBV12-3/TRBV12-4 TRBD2 CASSVSGGDSTTDTQYF TGTGCCAGCAGTGTTAGCGGGGGTGACTCCACAACAGATACGCAGTATTTT
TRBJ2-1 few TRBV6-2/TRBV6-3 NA CASSYPTDEQFF TGTGCCAGCAGTTACCCGACAGATGAGCAGTTCTTC
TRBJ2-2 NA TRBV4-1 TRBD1 CASAWGTGDTGELFF TGCGCCAGCGCCTGGGGGACAGGGGACACCGGGGAGCTGTTTTTT
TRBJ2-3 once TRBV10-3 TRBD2 CAIREAGANTDTQYF TGTGCCATCAGAGAAGCGGGAGCAAACACAGATACGCAGTATTTT
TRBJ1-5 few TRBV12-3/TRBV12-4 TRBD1 CASSLADRAQPQHF TGTGCCAGCAGTTTAGCGGACAGGGCTCAGCCCCAGCATTTT
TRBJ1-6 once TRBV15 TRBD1 CATTPDRNSPLHF TGTGCCACCACCCCGGACAGGAATTCACCCCTCCACTTT
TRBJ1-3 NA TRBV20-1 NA CSARRAWSDTIYF TGCAGTGCGCGACGGGCCTGGTCAGACACCATATATTTT
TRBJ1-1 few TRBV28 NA CASSSIGAGNTEAFF TGTGCCAGCAGCTCCATCGGAGCTGGGAACACTGAAGCTTTCTTT
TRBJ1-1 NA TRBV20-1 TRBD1 CSARDRWQLNTEAFF TGCAGTGCTAGGGACAGGTGGCAGCTGAACACTGAAGCTTTCTTT
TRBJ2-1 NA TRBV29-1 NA CSVPRPPGDNEQFF TGCAGCGTCCCCAGACCCCCGGGGGACAATGAGCAGTTCTTC
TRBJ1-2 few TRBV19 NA CASTPSGSGGYTF TGTGCCAGTACCCCTTCAGGGAGCGGAGGCTACACCTTC